The 21 T cell receptor beta chains reported below all come from one sample, sequenced in a study of control samples from healthy donors and cancer patients. Repertoires were generated with immunoSEQ multiplex PCR, while TCRdb's copy carries only in-frame clones and drops some. The sample contains about 190,000 clones, approximately 91% of which appear only once. Input material: blood. The receptors come from a young man in good health.

This sequence joins TRBV12-3 or TRBV12-4 and TRBJ2-6, with D unclear. The CDR3 consists of 13 residues. Deletions cut 5 bases from V and 4 bases from J, with 6 bases between. CDR3 DNA: TGTGCCAGCAGTCCCGAGGGGGCCAACGTCCTGACTTTC. Encoded protein: CASSPEGANVLTF.

The chain has TRBV10-3 and TRBJ2-2; D is perhaps TRBD1 (6 bases). With 10 bases removed from V and 1 base from J, the gap between germline ends came to 16 bases. CDR1 is ENHRY and CDR2 is SYGVKD in the germline V gene. CDR3 length equals 15 residues. DNA for the CDR3: TGTGCCACCCAGGCCGGGACAAAGAACACCGGGGAGCTGTTTTTT. Translated, it gives CATQAGTKNTGELFF.

The V and J genes are TRBV2 and TRBJ1-5; 7 bases map to TRBD1. CDR3 length: 16 residues. Germline V gene lookup returns CDR1 SNHLY and CDR2 FYNNEI. With V trimmed by 5 bases and J by 2 bases, 9 bases remained unmatched. CDR3 in DNA: TGTGCCAGCAGTCGACAGGGACCTCGAGGCAATCAGCCCCAGCATTTT. It encodes CASSRQGPRGNQPQHF.

The rearrangement links TRBV4-2 to TRBJ2-6; D ambiguous. The V and J ends lost 1 base and 0 bases respectively, with 4 bases between them. CDR3 size: 15 residues. Germline V gene data show CDR1 as LGHNA and CDR2 as YNFKEQ. CDR3 bases: TGTGCCAGCAGCCAAGCCTTCTCTGGGGCCAACGTCCTGACTTTC. Its protein product is CASSQAFSGANVLTF.

This clone was detected only once. The chain uses TRBV10-1 and TRBJ1-1; 7 bases are a match to TRBD1. This CDR3 comprises 14 residues. CDR1 and CDR2 from the germline V gene are WNHNN and SYGVQD (reference sequence). V lost 3 bases, J lost 1 base, and 2 bases stayed unmatched. CDR3 sequence: CASSEHRGNTEAFF. In DNA form, the CDR3 reads TGCGCCAGCAGTGAACACAGGGGGAACACTGAAGCTTTCTTT.

The chain employs TRBV7-9 and TRBJ1-2; D remains unclear. CDR3 length: 11 residues. CDR1 is SEHNR and CDR2 is FQNEAQ in the germline V gene (reference sequence). V was trimmed by 3 bases and J by 7 bases, leaving 6 bases between them. CDR3 sequence: CASSFDTGYTF. CDR3 DNA: TGTGCCAGCAGCTTTGACACTGGCTACACCTTC.

V usage is TRBV3-1 (or the pseudogene TRBV3-2) and J usage is TRBJ2-1; D ambiguous. Germline CDR1 LGHDT, CDR2 YNNKEL (reference sequence). V was cut by 6 bases and J by 7 bases, with 10 bases left in between. The CDR3 runs 12 residues. The CDR3 reads CASSTPGNEQFF. The CDR3 DNA is TGTGCCAGCAGTACTCCCGGGAATGAGCAGTTCTTC.

V gene TRBV27 combines with J gene TRBJ2-3, with no clear D. The CDR3 length is 14 residues. Germline CDR1 and CDR2: MNHEY and SMNVEV (reference sequence). Trimming left V 3 bases short and J 4 bases short, with 11 bases between. CDR3 in DNA: TGTGCCAGCAGTTTGGTGGTAGCCCCAGATACGCAGTATTTT. Protein: CASSLVVAPDTQYF.

This chain joins TRBV2 and TRBJ1-2; unclear D gene. Germline V gene sequence: CDR1 SNHLY, CDR2 FYNNEI. Between the trimmed V and J ends, which lost 7 bases and 3 bases, there was a span of 9 bases. This CDR3 has 12 residues. CDR3 region: CASKEDHYGYTF. For the CDR3, the DNA is TGTGCCAGCAAGGAAGATCACTATGGCTACACCTTC. Full variable domain (outside the CDR3, taken from reference TRBV2 and TRBJ1-2): EPEVTQTPSHQVTQMGQEVILRCVPISNHLYFYWYRQILGQKVEFLVSFYNNEISEKSEIFDDQFSVERPDGSNFTLKIRSTKLEDSAMYFCASKEDHYGYTFGSGTRLTVV.

CDR3 sequence reads: CASSFRTSGEYNEQFF. CDR3 bases: TGTGCCAGCAGCTTCCGGACTAGCGGGGAGTACAATGAGCAGTTCTTC. The rearrangement joins TRBV13 to TRBJ2-1; the match to TRBD2 covers 12 bases. CDR3 size: 16 residues. Germline values: CDR1 PRHDT, CDR2 FYEKMQ (reference sequence). The trim removed 3 bases at V and 4 bases at J, leaving 4 bases unmatched.

This chain joins TRBV5-4 and TRBJ2-1, with 7 bases fitting TRBD2. This CDR3 region has 15 residues. The V and J ends lost 4 bases and 2 bases, in that order; junction bases with no gene match: 6. Looked up from germline, CDR1 is SGHNT and CDR2 is YYREEE (reference sequence). The CDR3 DNA is TGTGCCAGCAGCACCGCCGGGACTACCTACAATGAGCAGTTCTTC. It encodes CASSTAGTTYNEQFF.

The chain combines TRBV3-1 (or the pseudogene TRBV3-2) with TRBJ2-2; D is perhaps TRBD1 or TRBD2 (5 bases each). Trimming shortened V by 3 bases and J by 4 bases, and 9 bases separated the two germline ends. The CDR3 length is 14 residues. Germline-derived CDR1 and CDR2 are LGHDT and YNNKEL (reference sequence). DNA for the CDR3: TGTGCCAGCAGCCACGGGGCGGGCACCGGGGAGCTGTTTTTT. Amino acid sequence: CASSHGAGTGELFF.

The chain carries TRBV6-6 and TRBJ1-3, with D perhaps TRBD1 (5 bases). The CDR3 sequence is 14 residues long. Looked up from germline, CDR1 is MNHNY and CDR2 is SVGAGI (reference sequence). V was trimmed by 6 bases and J by 0 bases, leaving 9 bases between them. The CDR3 reads CASSPDSSGNTIYF. The CDR3 coding sequence is TGTGCCAGCAGCCCTGACAGCTCTGGAAACACCATATATTTT.

V usage is TRBV11-2 and J usage is TRBJ1-1; 7 bases align to TRBD1. The germline V gene encodes CDR1 SGHAT and CDR2 FQNNGV. V dropped 5 bases and J dropped 10; count of bases not matched to a gene: 13. This CDR3 has 14 amino acids. As DNA, the CDR3 is TGTGCCAGCAGCCAAGGTGACTACAGGGGTTCAGCTTTCTTT. This sequence encodes CASSQGDYRGSAFF. Combining the CDR3 with reference TRBV11-2 and TRBJ1-1 gives the whole variable domain EAGVAQSPRYKIIEKRQSVAFWCNPISGHATLYWYQQILGQGPKLLIQFQNNGVVDDSQLPKDRFSAERLKGVDSTLKIQPAKLEDSAVYLCASSQGDYRGSAFFGQGTRLTVV.

This chain joins TRBV3-1 (or the pseudogene TRBV3-2) and TRBJ1-3; the D is unclear. The CDR3 sequence is 13 residues long. V was pared by 7 bases and J by 0 bases, with 7 bases between. The germline V gene encodes CDR1 LGHDT and CDR2 YNNKEL (reference sequence). This CDR3 reads CASTLTSGNTIYF. The CDR3 bases are TGTGCCAGCACCCTGACCTCTGGAAACACCATATATTTT.

This rearrangement joins TRBV2 to TRBJ2-7; 12 nucleotides line up with TRBD2. The J segment lost 2 bases and the V segment lost 6 bases, leaving 8 bases of the junction unmatched. The germline gives CDR1 SNHLY, CDR2 FYNNEI. The CDR3 consists of 16 residues. For the CDR3, the DNA is TGTGCCAGCAGGGACAGCCCTAGCGGGGGGGCCTACGAGCAGTACTTC. Its translation is CASRDSPSGGAYEQYF.

V usage is TRBV12-3 or TRBV12-4 and J usage is TRBJ2-3; the D is unclear. This CDR3 comprises 12 residues. Trimming pared 6 bases from V and 3 bases from J, leaving 7 bases between. CDR3 nucleotides: TGTGCCAGCAGGCCTGGGACAGATACGCAGTATTTT. It codes for CASRPGTDTQYF.

This clone was detected only once. The V gene is TRBV5-1, the J gene TRBJ2-7, with TRBD2 as a possible D gene (6 bases). Germline V gene sequence: CDR1 SGHRS, CDR2 YFSETQ. The V end was cut by 0 bases, the J end by 6 bases, with 10 bases between. This CDR3 is 13 amino acids long. The CDR3 protein is CASSLAGGTEQYF. The DNA of the CDR3 is TGCGCCAGCAGCTTGGCCGGGGGAACCGAGCAGTACTTC.

This rearrangement joins TRBV5-1 to TRBJ2-2; the D gene is possibly TRBD1 (6 bases). The CDR3 runs to 16 residues. V was shortened by 4 bases and J by 2 bases, with 15 bases between the two germline ends. CDR1 is SGHRS, CDR2 YFSETQ, per germline. DNA for the CDR3: TGCGCCAGCAGCAGTCAGGTGGACAGCAACACCGGGGAGCTGTTTTTT. It codes for CASSSQVDSNTGELFF.

V is TRBV5-1 and J is TRBJ1-1; no definite D call. Germline V gene sequence: CDR1 SGHRS, CDR2 YFSETQ. V lost 4 bases and J lost 6, with 13 bases in between. The CDR3 sequence is 13 residues long. In nucleotides, the CDR3 is TGCGCCAGCAGCCAAGACTTAATTTCTGAAGCTTTCTTT. This gives the protein CASSQDLISEAFF.

V gene TRBV4-1 combines with J gene TRBJ2-1, with D possibly TRBD2 on 6 matching bases. Germline CDR1 reads MGHRA; CDR2 reads YSYEKL. Trimming took 0 bases from V and 2 from J, leaving 14 bases between them. The CDR3 covers 17 residues. The CDR3 coding sequence is TGCGCCAGCAGCCAAGAGAGGACTAACGGGGCCTACAATGAGCAGTTCTTC. This translates into CASSQERTNGAYNEQFF.